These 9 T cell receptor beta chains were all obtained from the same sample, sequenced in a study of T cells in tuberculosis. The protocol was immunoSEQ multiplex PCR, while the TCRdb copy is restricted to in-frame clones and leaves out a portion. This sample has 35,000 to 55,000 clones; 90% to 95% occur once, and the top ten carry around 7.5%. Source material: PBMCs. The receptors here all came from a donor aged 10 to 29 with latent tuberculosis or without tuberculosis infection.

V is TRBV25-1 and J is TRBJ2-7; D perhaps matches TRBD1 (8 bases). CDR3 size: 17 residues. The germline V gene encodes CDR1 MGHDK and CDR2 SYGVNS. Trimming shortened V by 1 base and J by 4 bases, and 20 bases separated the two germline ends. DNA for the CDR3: TGTGCCAGCAGTGAATCGGATTACAGGGGGGGAAGGTACGAGCAGTACTTC. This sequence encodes CASSESDYRGGRYEQYF.

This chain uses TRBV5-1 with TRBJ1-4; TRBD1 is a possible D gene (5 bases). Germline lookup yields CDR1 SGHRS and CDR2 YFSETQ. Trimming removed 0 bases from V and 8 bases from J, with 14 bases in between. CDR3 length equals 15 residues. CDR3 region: CASSLASRVNEKLFF. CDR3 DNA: TGCGCCAGCAGCTTGGCCTCCAGGGTCAACGAAAAACTGTTTTTT.

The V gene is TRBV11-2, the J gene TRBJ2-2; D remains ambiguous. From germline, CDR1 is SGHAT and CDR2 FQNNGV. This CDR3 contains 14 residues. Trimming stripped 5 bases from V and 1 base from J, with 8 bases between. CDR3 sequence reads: CASSRDMNTGELFF. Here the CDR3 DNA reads TGTGCCAGCAGCCGCGACATGAACACCGGGGAGCTGTTTTTT.

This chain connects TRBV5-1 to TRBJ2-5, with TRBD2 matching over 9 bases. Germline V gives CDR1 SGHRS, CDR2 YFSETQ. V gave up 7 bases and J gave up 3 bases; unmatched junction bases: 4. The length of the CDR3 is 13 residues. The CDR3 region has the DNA TGCGCCAGCGCCCCTAGCGGGAAAGAGACCCAGTACTTC. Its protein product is CASAPSGKETQYF. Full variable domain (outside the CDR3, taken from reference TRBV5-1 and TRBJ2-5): KAGVTQTPRYLIKTRGQQVTLSCSPISGHRSVSWYQQTPGQGLQFLFEYFSETQRNKGNFPGRFSGRQFSNSRSEMNVSTLELGDSALYLCASAPSGKETQYFGPGTRLLVL.

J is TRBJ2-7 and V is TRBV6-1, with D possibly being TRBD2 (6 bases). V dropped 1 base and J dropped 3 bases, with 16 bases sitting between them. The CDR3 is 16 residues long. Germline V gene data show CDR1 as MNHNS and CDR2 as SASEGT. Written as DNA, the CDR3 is TGTGCCAGCAGTGAAGGGACCGGACTACCCTTCTACGAGCAGTACTTC. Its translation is CASSEGTGLPFYEQYF.

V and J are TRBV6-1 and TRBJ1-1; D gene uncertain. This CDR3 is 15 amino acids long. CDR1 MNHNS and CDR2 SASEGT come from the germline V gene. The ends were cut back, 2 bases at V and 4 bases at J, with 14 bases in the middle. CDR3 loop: CASSETPVAGTEAFF. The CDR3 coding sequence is TGTGCCAGCAGTGAAACCCCGGTGGCGGGCACTGAAGCTTTCTTT.

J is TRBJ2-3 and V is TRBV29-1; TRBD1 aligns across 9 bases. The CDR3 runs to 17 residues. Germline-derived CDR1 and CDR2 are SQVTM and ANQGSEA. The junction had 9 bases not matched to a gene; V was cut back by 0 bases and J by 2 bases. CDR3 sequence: CSVEDRAGQGATDTQYF. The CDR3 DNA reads TGCAGCGTTGAAGATCGGGCGGGACAGGGAGCCACAGATACGCAGTATTTT.

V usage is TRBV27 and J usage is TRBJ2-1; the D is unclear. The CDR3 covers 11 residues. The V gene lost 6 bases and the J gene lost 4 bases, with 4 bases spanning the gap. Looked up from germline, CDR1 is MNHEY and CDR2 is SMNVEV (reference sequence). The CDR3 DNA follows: TGTGCCAGCAGACTTTACAATGAGCAGTTCTTC. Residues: CASRLYNEQFF.

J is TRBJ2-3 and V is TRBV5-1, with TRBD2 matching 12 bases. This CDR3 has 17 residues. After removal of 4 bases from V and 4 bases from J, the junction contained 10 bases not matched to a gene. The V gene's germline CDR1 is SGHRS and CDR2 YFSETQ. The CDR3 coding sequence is TGCGCCAGCAGCCCGGCCCTAGCGGGGGGGCGCGCAGATACGCAGTATTTT. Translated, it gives CASSPALAGGRADTQYF.